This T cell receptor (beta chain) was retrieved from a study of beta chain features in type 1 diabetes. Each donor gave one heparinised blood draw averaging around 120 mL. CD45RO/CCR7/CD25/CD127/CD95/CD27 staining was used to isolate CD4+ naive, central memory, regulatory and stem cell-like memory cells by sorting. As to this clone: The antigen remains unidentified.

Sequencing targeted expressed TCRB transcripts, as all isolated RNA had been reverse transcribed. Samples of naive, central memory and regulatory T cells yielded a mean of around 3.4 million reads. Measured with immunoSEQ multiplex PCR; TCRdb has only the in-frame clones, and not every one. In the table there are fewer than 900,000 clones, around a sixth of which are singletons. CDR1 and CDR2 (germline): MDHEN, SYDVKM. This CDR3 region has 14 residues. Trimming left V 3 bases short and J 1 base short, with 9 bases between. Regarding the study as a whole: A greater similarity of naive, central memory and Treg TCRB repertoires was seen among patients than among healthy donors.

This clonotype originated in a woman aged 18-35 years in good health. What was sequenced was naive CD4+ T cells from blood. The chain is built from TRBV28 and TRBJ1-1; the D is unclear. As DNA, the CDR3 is TGTGCCAGCAGTTTGGCCAGGTGGAACACTGAAGCTTTCTTT. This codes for CASSLARWNTEAFF.